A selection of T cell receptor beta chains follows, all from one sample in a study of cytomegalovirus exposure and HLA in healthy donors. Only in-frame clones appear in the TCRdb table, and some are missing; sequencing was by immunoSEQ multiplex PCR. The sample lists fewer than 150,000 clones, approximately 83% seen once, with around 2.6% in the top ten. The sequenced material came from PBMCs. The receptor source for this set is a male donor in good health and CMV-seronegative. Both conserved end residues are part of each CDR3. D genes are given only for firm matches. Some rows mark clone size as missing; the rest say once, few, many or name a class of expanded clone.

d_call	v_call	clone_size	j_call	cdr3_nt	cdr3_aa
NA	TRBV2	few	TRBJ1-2	TGTGCCAGCAGTTCCGGCGGCAACTATGGCTACACCTTC	CASSSGGNYGYTF
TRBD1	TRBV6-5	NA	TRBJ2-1	TGTGCCAGCAGTTTTCGGACAGGCAGCTCCTACAATGAGCAGTTCTTC	CASSFRTGSSYNEQFF
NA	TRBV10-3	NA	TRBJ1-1	TGTGCCATCAGTACAGGGATAGGGGACACTGAAGCTTTCTTT	CAISTGIGDTEAFF
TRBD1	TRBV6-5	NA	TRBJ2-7	TGTGCCAGCAGTTACCGGGACAGGGGGGCCTACGAGCAGTACTTC	CASSYRDRGAYEQYF
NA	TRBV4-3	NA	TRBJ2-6	TGCGCCAGCAGCTCAAAAGGGGCCGTCTCTGGGGCCAACGTCCTGACTTTC	CASSSKGAVSGANVLTF
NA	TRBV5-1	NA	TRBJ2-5	TGCGCCAGCCGCAGGGGCTTCCAAGAGACCCAGTACTTC	CASRRGFQETQYF
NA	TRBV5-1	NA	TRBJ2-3	TGCGCCAGCAGCTTGAGGAGCTCAAGTATGGCAGATACGCAGTATTTT	CASSLRSSSMADTQYF
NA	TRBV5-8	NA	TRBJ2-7	TGTGCCAGCAGCCCTACCCTGGAGGGAGTTTACGAGCAGTACTTC	CASSPTLEGVYEQYF
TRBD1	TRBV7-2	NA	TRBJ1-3	TGTGCCAGCAGCTCCACAGGGGGCACTGGAAACACCATATATTTT	CASSSTGGTGNTIYF
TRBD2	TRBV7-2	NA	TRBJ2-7	TGTGCCAGCAGCTCCCCAGAGGTTAGCGGGAGCCGTTGGCGCGAGCAGTACTTC	CASSSPEVSGSRWREQYF
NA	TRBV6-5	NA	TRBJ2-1	TGTGCCAGCAGTTCTTCCGTAGCGAACCTCTACAATGAGCAGTTCTTC	CASSSSVANLYNEQFF
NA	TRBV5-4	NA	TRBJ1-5	TGTGCCAGCAGCTTTCCCCTAGGACAGAATAATCAGCCCCAGCATTTT	CASSFPLGQNNQPQHF
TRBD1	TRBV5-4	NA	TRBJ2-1	TGTGCCAGCAGCCCTGGACAGGCTGGGTCCTACAATGAGCAGTTCTTC	CASSPGQAGSYNEQFF
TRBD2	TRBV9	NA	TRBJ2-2	TGTGCCAGCAGCGTAGGGAGACTAGCGGTTCTCGGGGAGCTGTTTTTT	CASSVGRLAVLGELFF
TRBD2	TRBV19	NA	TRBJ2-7	TGTGCCAGTAGCCCAGCGGGGGGTAGCACCTACGAGCAGTACTTC	CASSPAGGSTYEQYF
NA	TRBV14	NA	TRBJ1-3	TGTGCCAGCAGCCAATCCTTGGGCTTAAAGCGGAACACCATATATTTT	CASSQSLGLKRNTIYF
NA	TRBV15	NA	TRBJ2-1	TGTGCCACCAGCAGAGATGGACCGTGGCTAGCCTCCTACAATGAGCAGTTCTTC	CATSRDGPWLASYNEQFF
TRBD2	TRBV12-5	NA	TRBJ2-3	TGTGCTAGTGGTTTGGCTCTAGCGGGAGTATATACGCAGTATTTT	CASGLALAGVYTQYF
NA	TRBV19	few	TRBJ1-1	TGTGCCAGTAGTATCCCGGGGACTGAAGCTTTCTTT	CASSIPGTEAFF
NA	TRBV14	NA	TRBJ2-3	TGTGCCAGCAGCCGTTCCTGGGACACGGATACGCAGTATTTT	CASSRSWDTDTQYF
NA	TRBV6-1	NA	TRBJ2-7	TGTGCCAGCGAGTTGGGTAGCGCCTCCTCCTACGAGCAGTACTTC	CASELGSASSYEQYF
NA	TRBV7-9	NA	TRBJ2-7	TGTGCCAGCAGCTTAATGCGTAGCGGAACCTACGAGCAGTACTTC	CASSLMRSGTYEQYF
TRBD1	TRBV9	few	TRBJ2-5	TGTGCCAGCAGCGTCGGGACAGGGGGCGGTTTGGAGACCCAGTACTTC	CASSVGTGGGLETQYF
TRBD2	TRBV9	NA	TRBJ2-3	TGTGCCAGCAGCGTAGGGACTAGCGGGCCCGGGGGTACAGATACGCAGTATTTT	CASSVGTSGPGGTDTQYF
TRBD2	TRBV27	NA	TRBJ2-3	TGTGCCAGCAGGAGGACTAGCGGGCCTCTTAGCACAGATACGCAGTATTTT	CASRRTSGPLSTDTQYF
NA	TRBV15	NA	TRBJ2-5	TGTGCCACCAGCAGAGATGGCGAGACCCAGTACTTC	CATSRDGETQYF
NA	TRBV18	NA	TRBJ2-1	TGTGCCAGCTCACCACAAGCGCATGAGCAGTTCTTC	CASSPQAHEQFF
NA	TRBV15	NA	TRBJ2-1	TGTGCCACCAGCCCTCGACTGGGCTCCTACAATGAGCAGTTCTTC	CATSPRLGSYNEQFF
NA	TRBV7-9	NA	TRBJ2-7	TGTGCCAGCAGCCTCGACAGGAATCCCTACGAGCAGTACTTC	CASSLDRNPYEQYF